This TCR beta chain was identified in a study of identical twins. Study results and caveats: Not following the same donors, the study drew its conclusions from cross-sectional statistical analysis. Abundant beta clonotypes from cord blood had fewer insertions, unlike memory repertoires, which showed none. Less excess twin sharing appeared in beta out-of-frame sequences. Compared with models, monozygotic twins showed more out-of-frame TCR alpha sharing.

V trimming: 6 bases; J trimming: 6 bases; junction bases outside the gene matches: 6. Germline lookup yields CDR1 ENHRY and CDR2 SYGVKD. The length of the CDR3 is 15 residues. TCRdb ran MiXCR on the 5' RACE reads and lists one entry per CDR3 protein. The sample holds fewer than 650,000 distinct CDR3 sequences, about 7.1% seen once. In this sample, this clonotype turned up a few times. The antigen is unknown. These data were likewise used in another study, on yellow fever vaccine responses in identical twins.

The sequenced sample was PBMCs. The clonotype was recovered from a woman aged 18-29 years in good health. The chain is built from TRBV10-3 and TRBJ1-6; 9 bases agree with TRBD1. The CDR3 DNA follows: TGTGCCATCAGACCGGGACAGGGAACTAATTCACCCCTCCACTTT. Its protein is CAIRPGQGTNSPLHF.